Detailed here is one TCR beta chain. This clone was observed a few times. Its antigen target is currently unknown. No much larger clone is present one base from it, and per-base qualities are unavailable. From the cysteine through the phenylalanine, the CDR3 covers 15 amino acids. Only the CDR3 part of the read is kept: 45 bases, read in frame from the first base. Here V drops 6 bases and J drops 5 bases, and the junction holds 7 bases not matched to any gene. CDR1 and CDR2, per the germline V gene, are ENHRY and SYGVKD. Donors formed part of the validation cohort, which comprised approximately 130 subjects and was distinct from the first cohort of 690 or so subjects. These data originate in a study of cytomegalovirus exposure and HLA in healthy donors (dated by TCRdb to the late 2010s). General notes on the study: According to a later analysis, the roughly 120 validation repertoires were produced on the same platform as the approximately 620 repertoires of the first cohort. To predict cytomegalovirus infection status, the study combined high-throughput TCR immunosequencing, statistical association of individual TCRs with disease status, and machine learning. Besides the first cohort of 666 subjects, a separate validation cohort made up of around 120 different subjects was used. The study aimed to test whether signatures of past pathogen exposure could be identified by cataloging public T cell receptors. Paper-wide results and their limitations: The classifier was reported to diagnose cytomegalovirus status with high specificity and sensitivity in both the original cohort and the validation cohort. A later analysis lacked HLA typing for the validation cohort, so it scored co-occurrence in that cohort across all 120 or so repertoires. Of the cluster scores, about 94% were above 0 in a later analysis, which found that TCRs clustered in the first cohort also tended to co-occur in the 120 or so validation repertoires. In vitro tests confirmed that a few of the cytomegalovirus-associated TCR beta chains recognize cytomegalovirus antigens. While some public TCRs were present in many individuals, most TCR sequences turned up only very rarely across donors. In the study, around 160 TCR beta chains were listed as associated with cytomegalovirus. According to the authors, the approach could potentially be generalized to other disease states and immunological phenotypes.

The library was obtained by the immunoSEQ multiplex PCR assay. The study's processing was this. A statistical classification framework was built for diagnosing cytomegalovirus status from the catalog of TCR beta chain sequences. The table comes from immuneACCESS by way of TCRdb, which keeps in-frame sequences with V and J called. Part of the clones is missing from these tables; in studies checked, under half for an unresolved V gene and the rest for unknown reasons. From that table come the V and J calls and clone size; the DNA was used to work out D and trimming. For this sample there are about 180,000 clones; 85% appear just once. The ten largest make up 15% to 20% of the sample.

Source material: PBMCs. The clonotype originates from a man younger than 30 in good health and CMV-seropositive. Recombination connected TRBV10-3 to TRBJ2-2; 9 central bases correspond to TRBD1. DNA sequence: TGTGCCATCAGACCGGGACAGGGATCGACCGGGGAGCTGTTTTTT. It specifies CAIRPGQGSTGELFF.